This T cell receptor (beta chain) emerged from a study of cytomegalovirus exposure and HLA in healthy donors. Study results and caveats: Productive status was seen about 90% or about 30% of the time for most TCR beta V segments in an earlier analysis.

The germline gives CDR1 SGHTA, CDR2 FQGTGA. V was shortened by 5 bases and J by 9 bases, with 23 bases between the two germline ends. This CDR3 is built from 16 residues. In the PCR, 60 Vbeta and 13 Jbeta primers were used. The method was immunoSEQ multiplex PCR; TCRdb's version includes in-frame clones alone and lacks a portion of them. The sample shows roughly 120,000 clones, 15% of them seen only once. Concerning this clone: Its specificity is not known.

This TCR came from a woman younger than 35 in good health and CMV-seronegative. This sequence joins TRBV7-3 and TRBJ2-1; possible D gene TRBD1, 8 bases. The sample consisted of PBMCs. The CDR3: CASSATGGASYLEQFF. The CDR3 coding sequence is TGTGCCAGCAGCGCAACAGGGGGGGCCTCTTACCTTGAGCAGTTCTTC.